The 9 T cell receptor beta chains presented below share a single source sample, sequenced in a study of cytomegalovirus exposure and HLA in healthy donors (TCRdb year 2017). The library was obtained by the immunoSEQ multiplex PCR assay. Held by TCRdb, this immuneACCESS table contains in-frame sequences only and omits some clones. Under half of the omission traces to an unresolved V gene where checked; the cause of the rest is unknown. This sample lists roughly 120,000 clones; approximately 91% were detected once. The ten largest clones capture about 4.4% of the sample. Sequencing used PBMCs. Receptors originate from a man between 18 and 35 years old in good health and CMV-seropositive.

This clone is a singleton in its sample. The V and J genes are TRBV29-1 and TRBJ2-7; TRBD1 might be the D (6 bases). V was clipped by 7 bases and J by 2 bases, with 15 bases between them. CDR1 and CDR2 from the germline V gene are SQVTM and ANQGSEA. The CDR3 has 13 residues. The CDR3 loop reads CSAAPTGTYEQYF. In DNA form, the CDR3 reads TGCAGCGCAGCACCGACAGGAACCTACGAGCAGTACTTC.

J is TRBJ2-5 and V is TRBV4-3; 11 nucleotides agree with TRBD1. J was trimmed by 6 bases and V by 2 bases; bases with no gene match: 5. Germline values: CDR1 LGHNA, CDR2 YSLEER. This CDR3 spans 15 amino acids. This CDR3 is CASSQSGTGGKTQYF. CDR3 coding DNA: TGCGCCAGCAGCCAATCCGGGACAGGGGGAAAGACCCAGTACTTC.

This chain uses TRBV5-8 with TRBJ2-1; possibly TRBD2 for D (7 bases). The germline gives CDR1 SGHTS, CDR2 YDEGEE. The CDR3 loop spans 15 amino acids. Trimming stripped 2 bases from V and 2 bases from J, with 11 bases between. CDR3 sequence (DNA): TGTGCCAGCAGCTTCCGGGGGGACACCTACAATGAGCAGTTCTTC. Its protein is CASSFRGDTYNEQFF.

The chain couples TRBV5-1 to TRBJ1-4, with a possible D match to TRBD1 (6 bases). Germline-derived CDR1 and CDR2 are SGHRS and YFSETQ. V lost 4 bases and J lost 7, with 20 bases in between. The CDR3 spans 16 residues. This chain's CDR3 is CASSLEGQVVSEKLFF. Here the CDR3 DNA reads TGCGCCAGCAGCCTAGAGGGACAAGTAGTTAGTGAAAAACTGTTTTTT. Together with reference TRBV5-1 and TRBJ1-4, the CDR3 gives the full variable domain: KAGVTQTPRYLIKTRGQQVTLSCSPISGHRSVSWYQQTPGQGLQFLFEYFSETQRNKGNFPGRFSGRQFSNSRSEMNVSTLELGDSALYLCASSLEGQVVSEKLFFGSGTQLSVL.

V and J are TRBV6-1 and TRBJ1-6; 9 nucleotides agree with TRBD1. Germline-derived CDR1 and CDR2 are MNHNS and SASEGT. The CDR3 loop spans 15 amino acids. Trimming took 7 bases from V and 9 from J; bases not matched to a gene: 10. The CDR3 here is CASTMDRGGVSPLHF. CDR3 DNA sequence: TGTGCCAGCACAATGGACAGGGGTGGTGTTTCACCCCTCCACTTT.

Worth noting for this clone: It is unclear where the CDR3 begins or ends on the DNA, so no DNA is shown, and the CDR3 is as TCRdb lists it. V is TRBV6-1 and J is TRBJ2-5; the table's D call, TRBD1, has no DNA check behind it. Germline V gene data show CDR1 as MNHNS and CDR2 as SASEGT. The CDR3 adds up to 15 amino acids, both ends counted. CDR3 sequence reads: CASILDSSYQETQYF.

In this sample, this clone turned up a few times. The chain is built from TRBV4-2 and TRBJ1-6; D not certain. The CDR3 has 15 residues. V dropped 1 base and J dropped 7 bases, with 11 bases sitting between them. Looked up from germline, CDR1 is LGHNA and CDR2 is YNFKEQ. The CDR3 reads CASSQGRVRNSPLHF. For the CDR3, the DNA is TGTGCCAGCAGCCAAGGCCGGGTAAGGAATTCACCCCTCCACTTT.

This clone was picked up a small number of times. The rearrangement links TRBV13 to TRBJ1-2, with D perhaps TRBD1 (6 bases). Germline assignment: CDR1 PRHDT and CDR2 FYEKMQ (reference sequence). The CDR3 totals 12 residues. Trimming cost V 6 bases and J 3 bases, with 8 bases left between them. DNA for the CDR3: TGTGCCAGCAGACAGGGTCACTATGGCTACACCTTC. It translates to CASRQGHYGYTF.

This clone was detected once. The genes are TRBV4-1 and TRBJ1-2; D might be TRBD1 (6 bases). The CDR3 is 13 amino acids. From germline, CDR1 is MGHRA and CDR2 YSYEKL. V shed 5 bases and J shed 5 bases, with 12 bases lying between them. The CDR3 protein is CASSRGRRYGYTF. The CDR3 nucleotides are TGCGCCAGCAGCAGGGGGAGAAGGTATGGCTACACCTTC.